The source of this T cell receptor beta chain is a study of T cells in Graves' hyperthyroidism and ophthalmopathy. It was RNA transcripts that yielded the amplified TCR beta CDR3 regions. First-round RT-PCR with HTBI primers amplified the TCR CDR3 region. TCRdb independently ran MiXCR on the multiplex PCR reads; one entry per CDR3 protein. In the table there are a few hundred thousand distinct CDR3 sequences, more than 15% of which are singletons. Trimming left V 6 bases short and J 5 bases short, with 13 bases between. The germline V gene encodes CDR1 LNHNV and CDR2 YYDKDF (reference sequence). CDR3 length: 14 residues.

What was sequenced was blood. The chain links TRBV15 to TRBJ2-2; TRBD2 might be the D (6 bases). This TCR was sampled from a woman aged 18-29 years with Graves' hyperthyroidism that later progressed to Graves' ophthalmopathy. The CDR3 sequence: CATRRVGRTGELFF. CDR3 nucleotide sequence: TGTGCCACCAGACGGGTAGGGAGGACCGGGGAGCTGTTTTTT.